The T cell receptor beta chain under discussion was sequenced for a study of cytomegalovirus exposure and HLA in healthy donors. V shed 1 base, J shed 3 bases, and the junction held 4 bases outside the gene matches. The CDR3 is 15 residues long. The germline gives CDR1 SGHTA, CDR2 FQGNSA. Vbeta (60) and Jbeta (13) primers were used in the PCR. Produced via immunoSEQ multiplex PCR; TCRdb's table is partial and in-frame only. The table shows approximately 110,000 clones, with about three quarters occurring only once. The V gene is TRBV7-2, the J gene TRBJ2-3; 7 bases agree with TRBD2. This receptor was obtained from a woman aged 40-49 years in good health and CMV-seropositive. The sequencing sample was made of PBMCs. The CDR3 region has the DNA TGTGCCAGCAGCTTAGGGGAGGGATGGACAGATACGCAGTATTTT. Translation gives CASSLGEGWTDTQYF.